The present TCR beta chain was sequenced within a study of T cells in Graves' hyperthyroidism and ophthalmopathy. Points from the study as a whole: Most thyroid clonotypes that were expanded above 0.001 also turned up in blood.

Disease lasting under 3 months, a NOSPECS grade of at least 4, and a Clinical Activity Score of at least 3 were features of the ophthalmopathy patients. Diagnosis rested on symptoms, serum thyroxine and TRAb, thyroid ultrasound, and orbital computed tomography. Fresh peripheral blood, around 9.3 ml, was the source of the PBMCs. This clonotype was observed at least ten times. Its target is unknown. Amplified TCR beta CDR3 regions derived from RNA transcripts. When the TCR CDR3 underwent first-round RT-PCR, the HTBI primer set was used. TCRdb processed the multiplex PCR reads anew with MiXCR; each CDR3 protein has one entry. This sample has hundreds of thousands of distinct CDR3 sequences, with around 20% found just once. The sequenced sample consisted of blood. This sequence originates from a man aged 30-40 years with Graves' ophthalmopathy.

As DNA, the CDR3 is TGTGCCAGCAGCCCCACGGTCACAGCGGGAGAGACCCAGTACTTC. Amino acid sequence: CASSPTVTAGETQYF. The chain has TRBV3-1 and TRBJ2-5; D perhaps matches TRBD2 (6 bases). This CDR3 has 15 residues. Trimming took 4 bases from V and 4 from J, leaving 16 bases between them. From germline, CDR1 is LGHDT and CDR2 YNNKEL (reference sequence).